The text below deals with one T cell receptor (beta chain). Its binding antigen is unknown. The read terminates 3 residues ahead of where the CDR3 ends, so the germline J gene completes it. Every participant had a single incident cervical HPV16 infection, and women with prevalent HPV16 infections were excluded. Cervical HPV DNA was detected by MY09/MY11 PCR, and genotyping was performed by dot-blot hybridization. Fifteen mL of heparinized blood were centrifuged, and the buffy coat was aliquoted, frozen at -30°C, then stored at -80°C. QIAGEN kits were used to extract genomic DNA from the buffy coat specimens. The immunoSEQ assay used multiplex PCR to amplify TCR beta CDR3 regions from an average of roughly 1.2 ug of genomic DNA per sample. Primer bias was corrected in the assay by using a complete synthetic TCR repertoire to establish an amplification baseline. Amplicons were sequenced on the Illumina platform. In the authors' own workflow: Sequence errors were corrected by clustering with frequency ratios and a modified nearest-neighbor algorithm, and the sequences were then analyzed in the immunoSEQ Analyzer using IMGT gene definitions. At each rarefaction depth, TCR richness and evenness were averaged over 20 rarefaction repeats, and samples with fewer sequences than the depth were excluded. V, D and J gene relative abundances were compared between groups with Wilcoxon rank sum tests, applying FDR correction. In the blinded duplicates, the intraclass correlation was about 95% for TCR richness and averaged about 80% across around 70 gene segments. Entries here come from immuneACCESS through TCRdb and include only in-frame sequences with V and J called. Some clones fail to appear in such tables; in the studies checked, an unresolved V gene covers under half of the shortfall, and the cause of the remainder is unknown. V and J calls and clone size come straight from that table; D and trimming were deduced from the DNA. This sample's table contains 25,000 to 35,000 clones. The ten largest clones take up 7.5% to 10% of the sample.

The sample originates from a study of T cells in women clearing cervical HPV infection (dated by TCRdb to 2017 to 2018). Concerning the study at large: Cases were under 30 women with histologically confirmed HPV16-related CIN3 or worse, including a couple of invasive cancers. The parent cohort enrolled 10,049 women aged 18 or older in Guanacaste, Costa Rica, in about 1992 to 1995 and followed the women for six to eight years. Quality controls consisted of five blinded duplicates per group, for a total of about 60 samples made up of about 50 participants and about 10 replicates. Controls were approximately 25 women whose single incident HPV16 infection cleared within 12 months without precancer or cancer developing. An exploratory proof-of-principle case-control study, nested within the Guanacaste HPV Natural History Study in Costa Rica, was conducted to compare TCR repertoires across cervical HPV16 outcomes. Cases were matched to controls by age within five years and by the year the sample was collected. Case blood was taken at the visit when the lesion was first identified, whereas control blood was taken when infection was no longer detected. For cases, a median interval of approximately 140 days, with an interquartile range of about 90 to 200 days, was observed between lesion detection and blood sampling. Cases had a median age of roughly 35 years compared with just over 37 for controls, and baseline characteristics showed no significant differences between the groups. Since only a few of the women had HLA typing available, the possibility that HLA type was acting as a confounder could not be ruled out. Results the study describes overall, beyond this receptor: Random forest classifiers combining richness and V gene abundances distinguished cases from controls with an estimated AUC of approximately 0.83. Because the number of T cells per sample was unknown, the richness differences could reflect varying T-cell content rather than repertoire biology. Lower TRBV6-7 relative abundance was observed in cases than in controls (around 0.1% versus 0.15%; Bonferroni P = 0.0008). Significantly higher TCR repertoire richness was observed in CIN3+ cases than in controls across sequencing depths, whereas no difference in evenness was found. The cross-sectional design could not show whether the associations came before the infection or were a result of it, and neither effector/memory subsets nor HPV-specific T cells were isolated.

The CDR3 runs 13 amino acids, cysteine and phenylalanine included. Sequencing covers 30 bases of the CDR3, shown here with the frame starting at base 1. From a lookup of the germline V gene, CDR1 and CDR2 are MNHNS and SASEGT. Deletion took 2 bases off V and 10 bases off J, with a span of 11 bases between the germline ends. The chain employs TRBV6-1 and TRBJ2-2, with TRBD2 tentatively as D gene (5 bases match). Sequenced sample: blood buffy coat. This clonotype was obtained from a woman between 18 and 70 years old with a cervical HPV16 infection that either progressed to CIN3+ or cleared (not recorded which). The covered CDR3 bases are TGTGCCAGCAGTGAACGGGGAAAAGAGGAG. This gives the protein CASSERGKEE. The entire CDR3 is CASSERGKEELFF.